Each of the 30 T cell receptor beta chains below was sequenced from the same sample in a study of regulatory T cells in long-lasting Graves disease. Arm-PCR with iRepertoire HTBI primers amplified the CDR3 regions for these TCR beta libraries. MiXCR was run by TCRdb on the multiplex PCR reads, yielding one entry per CDR3 protein. The profile covers more than 350,000 distinct CDR3 sequences, with more than 12% appearing a single time and over 15% taken by the ten largest. The time point is: newly diagnosed GD, antithyroid drugs for less than 3 months. Construction of the TCR library relied on RNA isolated from PBMCs. A further study also used this sample, focusing on T cells in Graves' hyperthyroidism and ophthalmopathy.

The sequenced sample was peripheral blood mononuclear cells (PBMCs), obtained at new diagnosis, from a patient treated with antithyroid drugs. All receptors derive from a young woman with Graves disease.

The chain joins TRBV25-1 to TRBJ2-3; D not resolved. The germline CDR1 and CDR2 sequences are MGHDK and SYGVNS. Trimming pared 3 bases from V and 2 bases from J, leaving 9 bases between. This CDR3 has 14 amino acids. As DNA, the CDR3 is TGTGCCAGCAGTGACGGCAGGATCACAGATACGCAGTATTTT. It codes for CASSDGRITDTQYF.

This clonotype was seen more than once but under ten times. The rearrangement links TRBV5-1 to TRBJ1-2; 8 nucleotides line up with TRBD1. Trimming at V came to 3 bases and at J to 9 bases, leaving 10 bases not matched to a gene. This CDR3 has 14 residues. Germline CDR1 is SGHRS and CDR2 is YFSETQ. The chain's CDR3 is CASSSTGAATSYTF. In DNA, the CDR3 is TGCGCCAGCAGCTCGACAGGGGCCGCCACGAGCTACACCTTC.

This clonotype was seen at least ten times. The chain couples TRBV18 to TRBJ1-1; D is undetermined. The CDR3 extends over 12 amino acids. From germline, CDR1 is KGHSH and CDR2 LQKENI. V was cut by 6 bases and J by 5 bases, with 10 bases left in between. The CDR3 sequence is CASSDRETEAFF. CDR3 DNA sequence: TGTGCCAGCTCGGACCGTGAAACTGAAGCTTTCTTT.

This clonotype showed up many times. J is TRBJ2-5 and V is TRBV24-1, with 8 bases identical to TRBD2. V lost 3 bases to trimming and J lost 4 bases; unmatched junction nucleotides: 9. CDR3 length equals 16 residues. CDR1 KGHDR and CDR2 SFDVKD come from the germline V gene. The CDR3 loop reads CATSDPTSGGGETQYF. CDR3 coding DNA: TGTGCCACCAGTGATCCTACTAGCGGAGGAGGAGAGACCCAGTACTTC.

At least ten counts were recorded for this clonotype. V gene TRBV11-2 combines with J gene TRBJ2-3; 14 nucleotides align to TRBD2. This CDR3 spans 18 amino acids. Germline V gene lookup returns CDR1 SGHAT and CDR2 FQNNGV. V lost 5 bases to trimming and J lost 3 bases; unmatched junction nucleotides: 10. This CDR3 reads CASSTRTSGRLFTDTQYF. CDR3 bases: TGTGCCAGCAGCACCCGGACTAGCGGGAGGCTATTTACAGATACGCAGTATTTT.

This clonotype came up many times. CDR3 residues: CASSQGREGPQHF. The CDR3 coding sequence is TGTGCCAGCAGCCAAGGGCGGGAGGGACCCCAGCATTTT. The J gene is TRBJ1-5, the V gene TRBV3-1, with no clear D. Trimming stripped 1 base from V and 10 bases from J, with 11 bases between. This CDR3 is 13 amino acids long. CDR1 is LGHDT, CDR2 YNNKEL, per germline (reference sequence). Full variable domain (outside the CDR3, taken from reference TRBV3-1 and TRBJ1-5): DTAVSQTPKYLVTQMGNDKSIKCEQNLGHDTMYWYKQDSKKFLKIMFSYNNKELIINETVPNRFSPKSPDKAHLNLHINSLELGDSAVYFCASSQGREGPQHFGDGTRLSIL.

This clonotype has ten or more counts. The chain combines TRBV30 with TRBJ2-1; 15 positions agree with TRBD2. With V trimmed by 5 bases and J by 5 bases, 13 bases remained unmatched. Germline CDR1 GTSNPN, CDR2 SVGIG (reference sequence). The CDR3 has 18 amino acids. CDR3 protein: CAWDPPGTSGRPHNEQFF. The CDR3 DNA is TGTGCCTGGGACCCACCCGGGACTAGCGGGAGGCCCCACAATGAGCAGTTCTTC. The whole variable domain, remainder taken from reference TRBV30 and TRBJ2-1, is SQTIHQWPATLVQPVGSPLSLECTVEGTSNPNLYWYRQAAGRGLQLLFYSVGIGQISSEVPQNLSASRPQDRQFILSSKKLLLSDSGFYLCAWDPPGTSGRPHNEQFFGPGTRLTVL.

This clonotype appeared a few times. In nucleotides, the CDR3 is TGTGCCACCAGCGCTCTAGCGGAGAGCACAGATACGCAGTATTTT. It is translated as CATSALAESTDTQYF. This rearrangement joins TRBV15 to TRBJ2-3; 7 bases agree with TRBD2. V lost 5 bases to trimming and J lost 0 bases; unmatched junction nucleotides: 5. In germline, CDR1 is LNHNV, CDR2 YYDKDF (reference sequence). The CDR3 sequence is 15 residues long.

The sample holds a few counts of this clonotype. This rearrangement joins TRBV28 to TRBJ2-7; no definite D call. Trimming pared 7 bases from V and 0 bases from J, leaving 16 bases between. This CDR3 region has 15 residues. Germline loops: CDR1 MDHEN, CDR2 SYDVKM. The CDR3 protein is CASIGGEVGSYEQYF. The CDR3 DNA reads TGTGCCAGCATTGGCGGAGAGGTTGGCTCCTACGAGCAGTACTTC.

This clonotype has at least ten counts. The chain carries TRBV12-3 or TRBV12-4 and TRBJ2-7, with D unresolved. Deletions cut 8 bases from V and 2 bases from J, with 13 bases between. CDR3 length equals 13 residues. Here the CDR3 reads CASGPPGTYEQYF. Here the CDR3 DNA reads TGTGCCAGCGGCCCGCCAGGAACCTACGAGCAGTACTTC.

This clonotype has a count of ten or more. DNA for the CDR3: TGCGCGATCAGCGAGCCCCCTTACAATGAGCAGTTCTTC. Protein product: CAISEPPYNEQFF. The V call is TRBV5-1, the J call TRBJ2-1; D remains unclear. This CDR3 region has 13 residues. Looked up from germline, CDR1 is SGHRS and CDR2 is YFSETQ.

This clonotype was observed many times. V usage is TRBV11-2 and J usage is TRBJ2-1; D not resolved. Trimming removed 8 bases from V and 7 bases from J, with 9 bases in between. This CDR3 spans 11 amino acids. Germline V gene sequence: CDR1 SGHAT, CDR2 FQNNGV. CDR3 sequence reads: CASLTANEQFF. The CDR3 nucleotides read TGTGCCAGCCTAACAGCGAATGAGCAGTTCTTC.

V and J are TRBV7-3 and TRBJ2-1; 15 bases match TRBD2. CDR3 length equals 17 residues. V lost 5 bases to trimming and J lost 6 bases; unmatched junction nucleotides: 8. The germline gives CDR1 SGHTA, CDR2 FQGTGA. The CDR3 spells CASSGAGLAGGPNEQFF. In DNA, the CDR3 is TGTGCCAGCAGCGGTGCGGGACTAGCGGGAGGCCCCAATGAGCAGTTCTTC.

This clonotype was recorded many times. The gene calls are TRBV7-9 and TRBJ1-2; D may be TRBD1 (5 bases). The CDR3 loop spans 14 amino acids. V was cut by 5 bases and J by 7 bases, with 17 bases left in between. Germline-derived CDR1 and CDR2 are SEHNR and FQNEAQ (reference sequence). This CDR3 is CASSPPAGQTGYTF. In DNA form, the CDR3 reads TGTGCCAGCAGCCCCCCTGCAGGGCAGACTGGCTACACCTTC.

The V and J genes are TRBV5-1 and TRBJ2-3; D not certain. The end of the DNA fits TRBJ1-5 better, so the J call may be wrong. Germline V lookup: CDR1 SGHRS, CDR2 YFSETQ. The CDR3 has 13 residues. CDR3 residues: CASSWGDTDTQHF. As DNA, the CDR3 is TGCGCCAGCAGCTGGGGAGACACAGATACGCAGCATTTT.

On this clonotype: One base away lies a much larger clone, so this may be a sequencing read error. This chain joins TRBV20-1 and TRBJ2-3; 13 bases line up with TRBD2. From germline, CDR1 is DFQATT and CDR2 SNEGSKA (reference sequence). The CDR3 has 17 residues. The DNA for the CDR3 is TGCAGTGGAGTCGGACTAGCGGGAGTTGCCGGCACAGATACGCGGTATTTT. Protein: CSGVGLAGVAGTDTRYF.

This clonotype was detected only once. The V call is TRBV13, the J call TRBJ2-7; tentatively, D is TRBD1 (6 bases). Per germline, CDR1 PRHDT and CDR2 FYEKMQ (reference sequence). V was shortened by 1 base and J by 6 bases, with 13 bases between the two germline ends. The CDR3 has 14 residues. The CDR3 nucleotides are TGTGCCAGCAGCTTAGACAGGGCGGTCTCCGAGCAGTACTTC. Translating it yields CASSLDRAVSEQYF.

This clonotype was seen ten or more times. CDR3 region: CASSTSGPDWYF. The CDR3 region has the DNA TGTGCCAGCTCGACTAGCGGACCGGATTGGTACTTC. This rearrangement joins TRBV18 to TRBJ2-7; 9 bases are shared with TRBD2. The CDR3 spans 12 residues. Losses at the gene ends were 6 bases for V and 12 bases for J; bases not matched to a gene: 9. Per the germline V gene, CDR1 is KGHSH and CDR2 is LQKENI.

This chain joins TRBV6-2 or TRBV6-3 and TRBJ2-5; D possibly corresponds to TRBD2 (6 bases). This CDR3 has 12 residues. Trimming cost V 5 bases and J 3 bases, with 7 bases left between them. In germline, CDR1 is MNHEY, CDR2 SVGEGT. This chain's CDR3 is CASSRGKETQYF. CDR3 DNA sequence: TGTGCCAGCAGTCGGGGGAAAGAGACCCAGTACTTC.

In this sample, this clonotype turned up many times. The chain is built from TRBV18 and TRBJ1-1; a possible D gene is TRBD1 (5 bases). This CDR3 spans 15 amino acids. CDR1 and CDR2 from the germline V gene are KGHSH and LQKENI. V gave up 3 bases and J gave up 0 bases, with 11 bases separating them. Written as DNA, the CDR3 is TGTGCCAGCTCACCGCGGGGCAGGGTGAACACTGAAGCTTTCTTT. The encoded protein is CASSPRGRVNTEAFF.

This clonotype was seen a handful of times. The DNA for the CDR3 is TGTGCCAGCAGCCCGCGGGGGGAGACCCAGTTCTTC. Amino acids: CASSPRGETQFF. The gene calls are TRBV11-3 and TRBJ2-1; TRBD2 aligns across 8 bases. Germline V gene data show CDR1 as SGHNT and CDR2 as YENEEA. CDR3 size: 12 residues. The V gene end was trimmed by 5 bases and the J gene end by 13 bases; junction bases not matched to a gene: 7. The variable domain in full, with the rest retrieved from reference TRBV11-3 and TRBJ2-1, is EAGVVQSPRYKIIEKKQPVAFWCNPISGHNTLYWYLQNLGQGPELLIRYENEEAVDDSQLPKDRFSAERLKGVDSTLKIQPAELGDSAVYLCASSPRGETQFFGPGTRLTVL.

Many counts were recorded for this clonotype. The gene calls are TRBV30 and TRBJ1-1; 8 bases are a match to TRBD1. This CDR3 spans 11 amino acids. In germline, CDR1 is GTSNPN, CDR2 SVGIG (reference sequence). The V segment lost 4 bases and the J segment 11 bases; nucleotides outside the gene matches: 6. The DNA of the CDR3 is TGTGCCTGGACCGTACAGGGGGACGCTTTCTTT. It specifies CAWTVQGDAFF.

This clonotype was seen repeatedly, ten times or more. This chain links TRBV7-9 with TRBJ2-1; the D is unclear. Germline V gene lookup returns CDR1 SEHNR and CDR2 FQNEAQ (reference sequence). The V gene lost 5 bases and the J gene lost 6 bases, with 8 bases spanning the gap. This CDR3 is 12 amino acids long. The CDR3 DNA sequence: TGTGCCAGCAGCCCCGGTCCCAATGAGCAGTTCTTC. It codes for CASSPGPNEQFF. Supplemented by reference TRBV7-9 and TRBJ2-1, the full variable domain reads DTGVSQNPRHKITKRGQNVTFRCDPISEHNRLYWYRQTLGQGPEFLTYFQNEAQLEKSRLLSDRFSAERPKGSFSTLEIQRTEQGDSAMYLCASSPGPNEQFFGPGTRLTVL.

This clonotype was detected many times. This CDR3 is CASSQVYSAALADYTDTQYF. The CDR3 coding sequence is TGTGCCAGCAGCCAAGTCTATTCTGCGGCGCTAGCGGATTACACAGATACGCAGTATTTT. The chain uses TRBV3-1 and TRBJ2-3; 7 bases fit TRBD2. CDR1 and CDR2 (germline): LGHDT, YNNKEL (reference sequence). The junction had 18 bases not matched to a gene; V was cut back by 1 base and J by 2 bases. The CDR3 sequence is 20 residues long.

In this sample, this clonotype turned up a few times. This rearrangement joins TRBV5-4 to TRBJ2-6; weak D call: TRBD1 (5 bases). Germline V gene lookup returns CDR1 SGHNT and CDR2 YYREEE (reference sequence). This CDR3 contains 17 residues. V lost 6 bases and J lost 2, with 18 bases in between. CDR3 bases: TGTGCCAGCACCCCGGATGGGGCCCGGGCTGGGGCCAACGTCCTGACTTTC. This codes for CASTPDGARAGANVLTF.

This clonotype has at least ten counts. The rearrangement uses TRBV7-9 and TRBJ2-7; a possible D gene is TRBD2 (6 bases). This CDR3 is built from 15 residues. CDR1 is SEHNR and CDR2 is FQNEAQ in the germline V gene (reference sequence). The V end was cut by 0 bases, the J end by 3 bases, with 12 bases between. The CDR3 region is CASSLAGAGFYEQYF. The CDR3 DNA sequence: TGTGCCAGCAGCTTAGCGGGCGCGGGGTTCTACGAGCAGTACTTC.

This clonotype has ten or more counts. The gene calls are TRBV12-3 or TRBV12-4 and TRBJ2-3; no clear D gene. The CDR3 is 14 amino acids. V shed 4 bases and J shed 1 base, with 9 bases lying between them. CDR3 sequence (DNA): TGTGCCAGCAGTTCTCATTTCCGCACAGATACGCAGTATTTT. It yields the protein CASSSHFRTDTQYF.

The sample holds a few counts of this clonotype. This chain links TRBV20-1 with TRBJ1-1; D remains ambiguous. The CDR3 runs 14 residues. The germline CDR1 and CDR2 sequences are DFQATT and SNEGSKA (reference sequence). V was shortened by 0 bases and J by 2 bases, with 10 bases between the two germline ends. The chain's CDR3 is CSARDYTENTEAFF. The DNA for the CDR3 is TGCAGTGCTAGAGATTACACGGAAAACACTGAAGCTTTCTTT.

This clonotype was counted many times. The chain is built from TRBV4-1 and TRBJ2-7; D not resolved. Germline V lookup: CDR1 MGHRA, CDR2 YSYEKL. The CDR3 is 13 amino acids. Trimming cost V 6 bases and J 2 bases, with 11 bases left between them. DNA for the CDR3: TGCGCCAGCAGAGCGACCGAAGCCTACGAGCAGTACTTC. Translation gives CASRATEAYEQYF.

Regarding this clonotype: This may come from a read error, since a much larger clone is one base off. V usage is TRBV12-3 or TRBV12-4 and J usage is TRBJ2-1; 7 bases fit TRBD1. There are 15 residues in the CDR3. The J segment lost 10 bases and the V segment lost 6 bases, leaving 15 bases of the junction unmatched. This chain's CDR3 is CASSTHRDSSYEQFF. In nucleotides, the CDR3 is TGTGCCAGCAGCACACACCGGGACAGTTCCTACGAGCAGTTCTTC.